Each of the 19 T cell receptor beta chains below was sequenced from the same sample in a study of control samples from healthy donors and cancer patients (dated by TCRdb to about 2020). Receptors were amplified or captured by the immunoSEQ multiplex PCR assay. TCRdb retrieved this table from immuneACCESS and kept in-frame rearrangements only. Not all clones are present; in checked studies, unresolved V genes account for under half, and no reason is known for the remainder. The sample profile shows around 29,000 clones; around 80% of them were found once. Roughly a fifth of the sample lies in the top ten. Sequencing was performed on PBMCs. These TCRs come from a man aged 60 to 75 with head and neck cancer.

The CDR3 reads CSVRLGADTQYF. The CDR3 nucleotides are TGCAGCGTTCGGTTGGGAGCAGATACGCAGTATTTT. This chain connects TRBV29-1 to TRBJ2-3; tentatively, D is TRBD2 (5 bases). This CDR3 contains 12 residues. Germline CDR1 is SQVTM and CDR2 is ANQGSEA. V was shortened by 5 bases and J by 4 bases, with 10 bases between the two germline ends.

The chain has TRBV30 and TRBJ2-4; TRBD1 is a possible D gene (6 bases). Trimming removed 4 bases at V and 0 bases at J, with 10 bases between. Germline lookup yields CDR1 GTSNPN and CDR2 SVGIG (reference sequence). The CDR3 extends over 14 amino acids. CDR3 in DNA: TGTGCCTGGAACAGGGACCTAGCCAAAAACATTCAGTACTTC. This encodes CAWNRDLAKNIQYF.

V is TRBV3-1 (or the pseudogene TRBV3-2) and J is TRBJ2-6; D uncertain. CDR3 length: 15 residues. Per the germline V gene, CDR1 is LGHDT and CDR2 is YNNKEL (reference sequence). V lost 4 bases, J lost 0 bases, and 7 bases lay in between. In DNA, the CDR3 is TGTGCCAGCAGCCCCCTTGGCTCTGGGGCCAACGTCCTGACTTTC. Translation gives CASSPLGSGANVLTF.

The chain uses TRBV4-2 and TRBJ2-6; the D gene could be TRBD1 or TRBD2 (6 bases each). Trimming pared 0 bases from V and 4 bases from J, leaving 16 bases between. CDR1 and CDR2 (germline): LGHNA, YNFKEQ. The CDR3 runs to 18 residues. CDR3 bases: TGTGCCAGCAGCCAAGATCCCCCGGGGGCTGGGGGGGCCAACGTCCTGACTTTC. It yields the protein CASSQDPPGAGGANVLTF.

As to this clone: Relative to the germline gene, one junction end is altered; a read error may explain this. Other nucleotide sequences from this sample produce the same CDR3. The chain uses TRBV3-1 (or the pseudogene TRBV3-2) and TRBJ2-7, with D unresolved. From germline, CDR1 is LGHDT and CDR2 YNNKEL (reference sequence). This CDR3 has 14 residues. CDR3 residues: CASSQSLNSYEQYF. The CDR3 DNA reads as TGCGCCAGCAGCCAATCACTTAACTCCTACGAGCAGTACTTC.

V gene TRBV7-2 combines with J gene TRBJ1-1; TRBD1 matches 7 bases. Germline CDR1 reads SGHTA; CDR2 reads FQGNSA. CDR3 length: 15 amino acids. V dropped 4 bases and J dropped 2; count of bases not matched to a gene: 7. The CDR3: CASSSQGTVNTEAFF. CDR3 coding DNA: TGTGCCAGCAGCTCTCAGGGGACAGTTAACACTGAAGCTTTCTTT. Looking up the rest from reference TRBV7-2 and TRBJ1-1 gives the full variable domain: GAGVSQSPSNKVTEKGKDVELRCDPISGHTALYWYRQSLGQGLEFLIYFQGNSAPDKSGLPSDRFSAERTGGSVSTLTIQRTQQEDSAVYLCASSSQGTVNTEAFFGQGTRLTVV.

DNA of the CDR3: TGCAGCACCACGAGGGGGGATGGGACCTACGAGCAGTACTTC. As protein: CSTTRGDGTYEQYF. This sequence joins TRBV29-1 and TRBJ2-7; D may match TRBD1 or TRBD2 (6 bases each). This CDR3 comprises 14 residues. Germline V lookup: CDR1 SQVTM, CDR2 ANQGSEA. V dropped 8 bases and J dropped 2 bases, with 19 bases sitting between them.

J is TRBJ1-2 and V is TRBV12-5; D gene ambiguous. The ends were cut back, 1 base at V and 7 bases at J, with 10 bases in the middle. This CDR3 spans 13 amino acids. CDR1 LGHNT and CDR2 FRNRAP come from the germline V gene. In DNA form, the CDR3 reads TGTGCTAGTGGTTTGGGACAAGGGTCTGGCTACACCTTC. Encoded protein: CASGLGQGSGYTF.

This clone was counted only a few times. The chain links TRBV5-4 to TRBJ2-7, with 10 nucleotides matching TRBD2. Germline V gene lookup returns CDR1 SGHNT and CDR2 YYREEE (reference sequence). Trimming at V came to 3 bases and at J to 4 bases, leaving 4 bases not matched to a gene. This CDR3 spans 14 amino acids. The CDR3 bases are TGTGCCAGCAGCTGGGAACTAGCGGGATACGAGCAGTACTTC. Translation gives CASSWELAGYEQYF.

The chain couples TRBV14 to TRBJ1-3, with 9 positions matching TRBD1. This CDR3 has 15 amino acids. J was trimmed by 2 bases and V by 7 bases; bases with no gene match: 6. Germline V lookup: CDR1 SGHDN, CDR2 FVKESK. The CDR3 DNA reads TGTGCCAGCAAAAGAGGGACAGGGACTGGAAACACCATATATTTT. Protein sequence: CASKRGTGTGNTIYF. Supplemented by reference TRBV14 and TRBJ1-3, the full variable domain reads EAGVTQFPSHSVIEKGQTVTLRCDPISGHDNLYWYRRVMGKEIKFLLHFVKESKQDESGMPNNRFLAERTGGTYSTLKVQPAELEDSGVYFCASKRGTGTGNTIYFGEGSWLTVV.

V gene TRBV6-6 combines with J gene TRBJ2-5, with D unresolved. Per germline, CDR1 MNHNY and CDR2 SVGAGI (reference sequence). There are 15 residues in the CDR3. V lost 2 bases, J lost 4 bases, and 14 bases lay in between. CDR3 in DNA: TGTGCCAGCAGTTACATACAAATATCGGGAGAGACCCAGTACTTC. It translates to CASSYIQISGETQYF.

The V gene is TRBV30, the J gene TRBJ1-1, with D perhaps matching TRBD1 (6 bases). Trimming took off 5 bases at V and 4 bases at J, with 20 bases between the two ends. This CDR3 is built from 15 residues. Germline CDR1 GTSNPN, CDR2 SVGIG (reference sequence). CDR3 loop: CAWWGPNRVGTEAFF. The CDR3 bases are TGTGCCTGGTGGGGCCCGAACAGGGTTGGCACTGAAGCTTTCTTT.

J is TRBJ2-1 and V is TRBV4-1; 12 bases line up with TRBD2. Germline values: CDR1 MGHRA, CDR2 YSYEKL. The CDR3 consists of 18 residues. V lost 3 bases and J lost 4; bases outside the gene matches: 10. CDR3 amino acids: CASSQFASGRAGYNEQFF. The DNA of the CDR3 is TGCGCCAGCAGCCAGTTTGCTAGCGGGAGGGCCGGATACAATGAGCAGTTCTTC.

The genes are TRBV5-5 and TRBJ2-3; 10 bases are shared with TRBD2. The CDR3 loop spans 16 amino acids. Trimming cost V 4 bases and J 1 base; bases outside gene matches: 6. The germline CDR1 and CDR2 sequences are SGHKS and YYEKEE (reference sequence). The CDR3 spells CASSATGTSGTDTQYF. DNA of the CDR3: TGTGCCAGCAGCGCCACCGGGACTAGCGGCACAGATACGCAGTATTTT.

This clone appeared a few times. The chain has TRBV30 and TRBJ2-2; D possibly corresponds to TRBD1 (6 bases). This CDR3 region has 15 residues. Germline V gives CDR1 GTSNPN, CDR2 SVGIG (reference sequence). Trimming cost V 2 bases and J 7 bases, with 17 bases left between them. The CDR3 region is CAWSIPQGSGGELFF. CDR3 bases: TGTGCCTGGAGTATACCACAGGGATCGGGCGGGGAGCTGTTTTTT.

The chain joins TRBV2 to TRBJ2-1, with unresolved D. Between the trimmed V and J ends, which lost 3 bases and 0 bases, there was a span of 9 bases. The CDR3 consists of 15 residues. CDR1 and CDR2 (germline): SNHLY, FYNNEI. CDR3 loop: CASSDSRISYNEQFF. In nucleotides, the CDR3 is TGTGCCAGCAGTGATTCGAGGATCTCCTACAATGAGCAGTTCTTC.

V usage is TRBV9 and J usage is TRBJ2-7, with 12 bases fitting TRBD1. In germline, CDR1 is SGDLS, CDR2 YYNGEE. Trimming removed 4 bases from V and 9 bases from J; junction bases left unmatched: 11. This CDR3 is built from 15 residues. DNA for the CDR3: TGTGCCAGCAGCCCCGTGGGGACAGGGGGCGCTGGGCAGTACTTC. Translated, it gives CASSPVGTGGAGQYF.

Comments on this clone: Other DNA sequences in the same sample also yield this CDR3. The chain uses TRBV11-2 and TRBJ2-7; 12 bases fit TRBD2. The CDR3 has 14 residues. The germline V gene has CDR1 SGHAT and CDR2 FQNNGV. Trimming cost V 3 bases and J 4 bases; bases outside gene matches: 1. Here the CDR3 DNA reads TGTGCCAGCAGCTTGGGGACTAGCGGGTACGAGCAGTACTTC. It yields the protein CASSLGTSGYEQYF.

The V and J genes are TRBV19 and TRBJ2-1; TRBD2 aligns across 11 bases. Per the germline V gene, CDR1 is LNHDA and CDR2 is SQIVND (reference sequence). V shed 3 bases and J 3 bases; nucleotides not matched to a gene: 7. The length of the CDR3 is 17 residues. In nucleotides, the CDR3 is TGTGCCAGTAGTATGATAGCCGGGACTAGCGGCTACAATGAGCAGTTCTTC. It yields the protein CASSMIAGTSGYNEQFF.